The 28 T cell receptor beta chains reported below all come from one sample, sequenced in a study of blood T cell repertoires in COVID-19. Using immunoSEQ multiplex PCR, the repertoire was profiled, and TCRdb retains in-frame clones only, with some absent. The table shows roughly 240,000 clones, with about 83% occurring only once. Sequences were obtained from PBMCs or T cells enriched from blood (not recorded which). Receptors originate from a woman between 50 and 59 years old who had recovered from COVID-19.

This chain connects TRBV6-6 to TRBJ2-7; no firm D call. The CDR3 runs 14 residues. V was shortened by 2 bases and J by 2 bases, with 10 bases between the two germline ends. Germline V gives CDR1 MNHNY, CDR2 SVGAGI (reference sequence). The CDR3 nucleotides read TGTGCCAGCAGTTACGCCGGCAGGCCCTACGAGCAGTACTTC. Protein: CASSYAGRPYEQYF.

The J gene is TRBJ2-6, the V gene TRBV28, with 9 bases aligning to TRBD1. This CDR3 spans 17 amino acids. V gave up 5 bases and J gave up 1 base; unmatched junction bases: 6. Germline-derived CDR1 and CDR2 are MDHEN and SYDVKM. The CDR3 protein is CASSVGQGLSGANVLTF. The DNA for the CDR3 is TGTGCCAGCAGTGTGGGACAGGGATTGTCTGGGGCCAACGTCCTGACTTTC.

This chain uses TRBV3-1 (or the pseudogene TRBV3-2) with TRBJ1-1; D is possibly TRBD1 (6 bases). Trimming took 4 bases from V and 1 from J, leaving 10 bases between them. The CDR3 spans 14 residues. The germline V gene encodes CDR1 LGHDT and CDR2 YNNKEL (reference sequence). The CDR3 nucleotides are TGTGCCAGCAGCCGAGAGGGGGGGAACACTGAAGCTTTCTTT. Translated, it gives CASSREGGNTEAFF.

The rearrangement joins TRBV5-1 to TRBJ1-2; a weak D match, TRBD1 (5 bases). Germline CDR1 is SGHRS and CDR2 is YFSETQ. Trimming pared 0 bases from V and 5 bases from J, leaving 11 bases between. This CDR3 is 14 amino acids long. The CDR3 sequence is CASSLAPGTYGYTF. The CDR3 nucleotides read TGCGCCAGCAGCTTGGCCCCAGGGACTTATGGCTACACCTTC.

The rearrangement uses TRBV5-4 and TRBJ1-2; D is unresolved. There are 15 residues in the CDR3. CDR1 and CDR2 (germline): SGHNT, YYREEE (reference sequence). The V end lost 2 bases, the J end lost 7 bases, and 18 bases lay between the germline ends. This CDR3 is CASSFSIGGIGGYTF. Written as DNA, the CDR3 is TGTGCCAGCAGCTTCTCTATAGGAGGAATTGGTGGCTACACCTTC.

The gene calls are TRBV2 and TRBJ1-3; 8 nucleotides align to TRBD1. Germline loops: CDR1 SNHLY, CDR2 FYNNEI. The CDR3 spans 17 residues. The ends lost 3 bases at V and 3 bases at J; junction bases unmatched: 10. CDR3: CASSDWTGSIGGNTIYF. The CDR3 bases are TGTGCCAGCAGTGATTGGACAGGGTCAATAGGTGGAAACACCATATATTTT.

The chain couples TRBV29-1 to TRBJ1-1, with a tentative D call TRBD1 (6 bases). The CDR3 runs to 16 residues. Germline assignment: CDR1 SQVTM and CDR2 ANQGSEA. Trimming stripped 7 bases from V and 1 base from J, with 22 bases between. CDR3 nucleotide sequence: TGCAGCGCCCTGAAGGGGGGGGGTACCAGGAACACTGAAGCTTTCTTT. Its protein product is CSALKGGGTRNTEAFF.

The chain uses TRBV7-9 and TRBJ1-6, with D tentatively TRBD1 (6 bases). Germline V gene data show CDR1 as SEHNR and CDR2 as FQNEAQ (reference sequence). The CDR3 is 16 residues long. The V end was cut by 1 base, the J end by 7 bases, with 14 bases between. CDR3 sequence reads: CASSLVDWTENSPLHF. CDR3 bases: TGTGCCAGCAGCTTAGTAGATTGGACAGAGAATTCACCCCTCCACTTT.

The gene calls are TRBV4-3 and TRBJ1-1, with a possible D match to TRBD1 (6 bases). V dropped 4 bases and J dropped 6 bases, with 12 bases sitting between them. This CDR3 has 13 residues. Germline CDR1 is LGHNA and CDR2 is YSLEER. CDR3 loop: CASSRQTGAEAFF. The CDR3 nucleotides read TGCGCCAGCAGCCGGCAGACAGGCGCTGAAGCTTTCTTT.

The rearrangement joins TRBV3-1 (or the pseudogene TRBV3-2) to TRBJ2-3; TRBD2 aligns across 9 bases. CDR1 is LGHDT, CDR2 YNNKEL, per germline (reference sequence). This CDR3 is built from 13 residues. V dropped 5 bases and J dropped 7; count of bases not matched to a gene: 4. CDR3 DNA: TGTGCCAGCAGCGGGACTAGCTTAAATACGCAGTATTTT. Protein: CASSGTSLNTQYF.

Note on this clone: Other nucleotide sequences in the sample specify the same CDR3. This chain joins TRBV11-3 and TRBJ1-1; the D gene is possibly TRBD1 (5 bases). V gave up 0 bases and J gave up 5 bases, with 7 bases separating them. The CDR3 totals 13 residues. Germline CDR1 and CDR2: SGHNT and YENEEA. CDR3 sequence: CASSLEGGTEAFF. DNA of the CDR3: TGTGCCAGCAGCTTAGAGGGGGGAACTGAAGCTTTCTTT.

The chain links TRBV19 to TRBJ1-1, with 7 bases that match TRBD1. Germline V gene data show CDR1 as LNHDA and CDR2 as SQIVND (reference sequence). V shed 4 bases and J 3 bases; nucleotides not matched to a gene: 8. The CDR3 length is 15 residues. The CDR3 here is CASSTHRGKDTEAFF. The CDR3 region has the DNA TGTGCCAGTAGTACACACAGGGGAAAGGACACTGAAGCTTTCTTT.

Only one count was recorded for this clone. V gene TRBV5-5 combines with J gene TRBJ2-5; possible D gene TRBD2, 6 bases. The V end lost 0 bases, the J end lost 2 bases, and 14 bases lay between the germline ends. This CDR3 has 16 amino acids. Germline V gene sequence: CDR1 SGHKS, CDR2 YYEKEE (reference sequence). CDR3 loop: CASSLGGTLIQETQYF. CDR3 coding DNA: TGTGCCAGCAGCTTGGGGGGGACTCTTATTCAAGAGACCCAGTACTTC.

The chain couples TRBV20-1 to TRBJ1-1, with D hard to call. Trimming cost V 3 bases and J 0 bases, with 11 bases left between them. The germline V gene encodes CDR1 DFQATT and CDR2 SNEGSKA (reference sequence). There are 14 residues in the CDR3. The CDR3 DNA is TGCAGTGCTAGTCCGCCAGGCGTGAACACTGAAGCTTTCTTT. Residues: CSASPPGVNTEAFF.

The chain employs TRBV5-5 and TRBJ1-2; tentative D call: TRBD1 (5 bases). V was pared by 0 bases and J by 4 bases, with 13 bases between. This CDR3 has 15 amino acids. Per germline, CDR1 SGHKS and CDR2 YYEKEE (reference sequence). Here the CDR3 reads CASSLDEPGFYGYTF. Written as DNA, the CDR3 is TGTGCCAGCAGCTTGGATGAACCAGGGTTCTATGGCTACACCTTC. Together with reference TRBV5-5 and TRBJ1-2, the CDR3 gives the full variable domain: DAGVTQSPTHLIKTRGQQVTLRCSPISGHKSVSWYQQVLGQGPQFIFQYYEKEERGRGNFPDRFSARQFPNYSSELNVNALLLGDSALYLCASSLDEPGFYGYTFGSGTRLTVV.

CDR3 sequence reads: CAIRVSGRAKTQYF. Here the CDR3 DNA reads TGTGCCATCCGGGTTAGCGGGAGGGCAAAGACCCAGTACTTC. J is TRBJ2-5 and V is TRBV28; 11 bases agree with TRBD2. Germline CDR1 MDHEN, CDR2 SYDVKM. The CDR3 extends over 14 amino acids. The trim removed 10 bases at V and 6 bases at J, leaving 10 bases unmatched. The full variable domain, with the rest looked up from reference TRBV28 and TRBJ2-5, is DVKVTQSSRYLVKRTGEKVFLECVQDMDHENMFWYRQDPGLGLRLIYFSYDVKMKEKGDIPEGYSVSREKKERFSLILESASTNQTSMYLCAIRVSGRAKTQYFGPGTRLLVL.

This rearrangement joins TRBV6-5 to TRBJ1-1; tentatively, D is TRBD1 (5 bases). CDR3 length: 15 residues. V lost 0 bases, J lost 1 base, and 9 bases lay in between. Germline CDR1 MNHEY, CDR2 SVGAGI. The CDR3 coding sequence is TGTGCCAGCAGTTACTCACAGGCCGGGAACACTGAAGCTTTCTTT. Protein sequence: CASSYSQAGNTEAFF.

The chain has TRBV7-9 and TRBJ1-2; D call uncertain. V was clipped by 5 bases and J by 4 bases, with 20 bases between them. Germline V gives CDR1 SEHNR, CDR2 FQNEAQ (reference sequence). The CDR3 spans 16 residues. CDR3 protein: CASSHSLAADLYGYTF. DNA for the CDR3: TGTGCCAGCAGCCATAGCCTCGCAGCCGATCTCTATGGCTACACCTTC.

V and J are TRBV3-1 (or the pseudogene TRBV3-2) and TRBJ1-2, with a tentative D call TRBD1 (5 bases). The CDR3 length is 14 residues. Trimming shortened V by 0 bases and J by 3 bases, and 8 bases separated the two germline ends. CDR1 is LGHDT, CDR2 YNNKEL, per germline (reference sequence). The CDR3 here is CASSQDLTDYGYTF. As DNA, the CDR3 is TGTGCCAGCAGCCAAGATCTGACAGACTATGGCTACACCTTC.

This clone was found once. The chain is built from TRBV5-6 and TRBJ2-2, with 9 nucleotides matching TRBD2. Germline assignment: CDR1 SGHDT and CDR2 YYEEEE. The CDR3 has 16 residues. V trimming: 0 bases; J trimming: 3 bases; junction bases outside the gene matches: 3. The CDR3 loop reads CASSLGLAVYTGELFF. CDR3 nucleotides: TGTGCCAGCAGCTTGGGACTAGCGGTCTACACCGGGGAGCTGTTTTTT.

The V call is TRBV5-1, the J call TRBJ2-2, with D possibly being TRBD2 (7 bases). V shed 2 bases and J shed 7 bases, with 15 bases lying between them. Germline V gene lookup returns CDR1 SGHRS and CDR2 YFSETQ. This CDR3 comprises 15 residues. CDR3 residues: CASSLGGALVGELFF. In DNA form, the CDR3 reads TGCGCCAGCAGCTTAGGGGGGGCCTTGGTCGGGGAGCTGTTTTTT.

The chain recombines TRBV7-9 with TRBJ2-2; TRBD2 agrees at 8 bases. V trimming: 4 bases; J trimming: 7 bases; junction bases outside the gene matches: 8. The CDR3 is 15 amino acids. CDR1 is SEHNR, CDR2 FQNEAQ, per germline (reference sequence). The CDR3 sequence is CASSSLAGSVGELFF. CDR3 coding DNA: TGTGCCAGCAGCTCTTTAGCGGGATCGGTCGGGGAGCTGTTTTTT.

The chain employs TRBV28 and TRBJ1-2, with 9 bases aligning to TRBD1. The CDR3 runs 13 residues. Trimming took 3 bases from V and 9 from J; bases not matched to a gene: 5. Germline CDR1 and CDR2: MDHEN and SYDVKM. CDR3: CASSLPGQGSYTF. As DNA, the CDR3 is TGTGCCAGCAGTTTGCCCGGACAGGGGAGCTACACCTTC.

This chain connects TRBV3-1 (or the pseudogene TRBV3-2) to TRBJ1-2; 7 bases map to TRBD1. The CDR3 length is 14 residues. J lost 3 bases, V lost 3 bases, and 4 bases had no gene match. CDR1 is LGHDT and CDR2 is YNNKEL in the germline V gene (reference sequence). This CDR3 is CASSHRDRDYGYTF. The CDR3 region has the DNA TGTGCCAGCAGCCACCGCGACAGGGACTATGGCTACACCTTC.

CDR3 amino acids: CASSSTGSQPQHF. As DNA, the CDR3 is TGTGCCAGCAGCTCGACGGGGAGTCAGCCCCAGCATTTT. The chain employs TRBV7-2 and TRBJ1-5; no clear D gene. CDR3 size: 13 residues. V gave up 4 bases and J gave up 6 bases, with 10 bases separating them. Germline assignment: CDR1 SGHTA and CDR2 FQGNSA.

V usage is TRBV28 and J usage is TRBJ2-5; 8 bases are a match to TRBD2. The germline CDR1 and CDR2 sequences are MDHEN and SYDVKM. CDR3 length: 15 residues. V shed 5 bases, J shed 4 bases, and the junction held 9 bases outside the gene matches. Here the CDR3 DNA reads TGTGCCAGCAGTACGGGACTAGAGGCGCGAGAGACCCAGTACTTC. Residues: CASSTGLEARETQYF.

DNA of the CDR3: TGTGCCAGCAGTCAGGGTATCCAGCCCCAGCATTTT. Translated: CASSQGIQPQHF. The J gene is TRBJ1-5, the V gene TRBV28, with D possibly matching TRBD1 (5 bases). Trimming took 5 bases from V and 7 from J, leaving 9 bases between them. Germline V lookup: CDR1 MDHEN, CDR2 SYDVKM. The CDR3 is 12 residues long. Based on the CDR3 plus reference TRBV28 and TRBJ1-5, the full variable domain is DVKVTQSSRYLVKRTGEKVFLECVQDMDHENMFWYRQDPGLGLRLIYFSYDVKMKEKGDIPEGYSVSREKKERFSLILESASTNQTSMYLCASSQGIQPQHFGDGTRLSIL.

This chain links TRBV7-6 with TRBJ2-1, with D possibly being TRBD1 (5 bases). Trimming stripped 0 bases from V and 0 bases from J, with 9 bases between. Looked up from germline, CDR1 is SGHVS and CDR2 is FNYEAQ. The CDR3 totals 16 residues. This chain's CDR3 is CASSLAPDSSYNEQFF. Here the CDR3 DNA reads TGTGCCAGCAGCTTAGCGCCTGACAGCTCCTACAATGAGCAGTTCTTC.